This T cell receptor (beta chain) was captured by sequencing in a study of T cell responses to AZD1222 COVID-19 vaccine. About the study: Analysis merged second doses at about 4 or about 12 weeks. Whole-study results and caveats: White British donors predominated, females outnumbered males, and clonal diversity was possibly underestimated. The span of vaccine-associated CD4 TCRs extended across spike, with dominance at 160-218 and 743-854. Unmutated variant regions reportedly attract nearly half of all spike-specific TCRs.

Concerning this clone: Its target is not known.

Using immunoSEQ multiplex PCR, the repertoire was profiled, and TCRdb retains in-frame clones only, with some absent. The data contain some 120,000 clones, approximately 86% of them singletons. CDR1 and CDR2 (germline): SNHLY, FYNNEI. V was trimmed by 5 bases and J by 6 bases, leaving 20 bases between them. The CDR3 loop spans 15 amino acids. This TCR was recovered from an adult in good health. Specimen: peripheral blood, collected on day 0 of AZD1222 vaccination. The chain is built from TRBV2 and TRBJ2-7; D not certain. CDR3 coding DNA: TGTGCCAGCAGTAAGACACACGCCCAGTCCCTCGAGCAGTACTTC. Its protein product is CASSKTHAQSLEQYF.